The 5 T cell receptor beta chains below were found in one sample sequenced in a study of blood T cell repertoires in COVID-19. TCRdb keeps only in-frame clones here, not all; method: immunoSEQ multiplex PCR. This table holds under 200,000 clones, nearly 90% found once. Sequencing was performed on peripheral blood. These receptors came from a man aged 55 to 70 with active or convalescent COVID-19.

This clone is a singleton in its sample. This chain uses TRBV5-8 with TRBJ2-5; D unclear. CDR1 and CDR2 from the germline V gene are SGHTS and YDEGEE. Trimming shortened V by 4 bases and J by 1 base, and 8 bases separated the two germline ends. The CDR3 has 13 residues. CDR3 nucleotides: TGTGCCAGCAGCCGTGACACCCAAGAGACCCAGTACTTC. Translating it yields CASSRDTQETQYF.

The chain links TRBV27 to TRBJ2-1, with 12 positions matching TRBD2. Looked up from germline, CDR1 is MNHEY and CDR2 is SMNVEV (reference sequence). J was trimmed by 7 bases and V by 5 bases; bases with no gene match: 9. The CDR3 runs to 16 residues. CDR3 sequence (DNA): TGTGCCAGCAGTACTAGCGGGGGGAGGAGGTATAATGAGCAGTTCTTC. Protein: CASSTSGGRRYNEQFF.

This sequence joins TRBV19 and TRBJ2-5; 11 positions match TRBD1. The junction had 5 bases not matched to a gene; V was cut back by 6 bases and J by 2 bases. CDR3 length equals 15 residues. Germline V gene sequence: CDR1 LNHDA, CDR2 SQIVND (reference sequence). The CDR3 sequence: CASSNRDRGQETQYF. As DNA, the CDR3 is TGTGCCAGTAGCAACCGGGACAGGGGGCAAGAGACCCAGTACTTC.

V gene TRBV7-7 combines with J gene TRBJ2-5; TRBD1 matches at 12 bases. The trim removed 5 bases at V and 4 bases at J, leaving 8 bases unmatched. From germline, CDR1 is SSHAT and CDR2 FNYEAQ (reference sequence). The CDR3 has 16 residues. The CDR3 nucleotides read TGTGCCAGCAGCCAGGGGACAGGGGGCCCGGGAGAGACCCAGTACTTC. Translating it yields CASSQGTGGPGETQYF.

This sequence joins TRBV19 and TRBJ1-1, with 10 nucleotides matching TRBD1. The CDR3 loop spans 14 amino acids. J gave up 5 bases and V 7 bases, and 7 bases lay outside the gene matches. Germline assignment: CDR1 LNHDA and CDR2 SQIVND (reference sequence). Here the CDR3 DNA reads TGTGCCAGTACCGATGACAGGGGGCCGACTGAAGCTTTCTTT. It codes for CASTDDRGPTEAFF.